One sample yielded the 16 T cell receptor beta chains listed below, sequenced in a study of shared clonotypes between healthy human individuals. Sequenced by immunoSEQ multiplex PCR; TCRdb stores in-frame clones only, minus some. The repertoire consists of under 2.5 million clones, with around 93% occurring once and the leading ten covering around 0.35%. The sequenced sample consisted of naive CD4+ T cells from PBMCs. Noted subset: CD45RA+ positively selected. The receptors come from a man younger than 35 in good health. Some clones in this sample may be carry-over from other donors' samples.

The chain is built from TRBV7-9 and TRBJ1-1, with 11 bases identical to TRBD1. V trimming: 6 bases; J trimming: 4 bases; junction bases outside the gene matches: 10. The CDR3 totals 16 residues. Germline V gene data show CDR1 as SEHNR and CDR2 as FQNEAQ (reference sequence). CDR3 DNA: TGTGCCAGCAGTCCCGGGTCCGGGACAGGGGGCACTGAAGCTTTCTTT. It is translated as CASSPGSGTGGTEAFF.

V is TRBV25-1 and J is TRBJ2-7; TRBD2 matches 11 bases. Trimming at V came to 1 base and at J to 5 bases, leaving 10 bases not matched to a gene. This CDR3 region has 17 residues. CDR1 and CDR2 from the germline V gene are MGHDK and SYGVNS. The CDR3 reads CASSEFGSGRDWHEQYF. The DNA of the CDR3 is TGTGCCAGCAGTGAATTCGGTAGCGGGAGGGACTGGCACGAGCAGTACTTC.

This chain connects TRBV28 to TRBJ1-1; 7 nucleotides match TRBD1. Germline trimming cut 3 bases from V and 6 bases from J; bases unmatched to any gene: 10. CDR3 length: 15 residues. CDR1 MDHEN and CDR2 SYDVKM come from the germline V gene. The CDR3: CASSLSLGTVSEAFF. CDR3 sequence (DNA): TGTGCCAGCAGTTTGTCCCTGGGGACAGTATCTGAAGCTTTCTTT.

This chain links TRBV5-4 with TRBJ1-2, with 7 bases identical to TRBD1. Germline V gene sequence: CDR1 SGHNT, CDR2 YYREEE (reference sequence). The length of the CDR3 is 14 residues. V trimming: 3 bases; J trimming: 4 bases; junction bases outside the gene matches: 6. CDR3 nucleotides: TGTGCCAGCAGCTCCCAAGGGACAGCCTATGGCTACACCTTC. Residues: CASSSQGTAYGYTF. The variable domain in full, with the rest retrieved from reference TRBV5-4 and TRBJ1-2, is ETGVTQSPTHLIKTRGQQVTLRCSSQSGHNTVSWYQQALGQGPQFIFQYYREEENGRGNFPPRFSGLQFPNYSSELNVNALELDDSALYLCASSSQGTAYGYTFGSGTRLTVV.

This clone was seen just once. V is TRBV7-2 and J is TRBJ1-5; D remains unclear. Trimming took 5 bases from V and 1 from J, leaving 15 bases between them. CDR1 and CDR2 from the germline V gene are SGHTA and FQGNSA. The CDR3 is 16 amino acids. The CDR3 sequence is CASSPVWSGSNQPQHF. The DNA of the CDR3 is TGTGCCAGCAGCCCCGTTTGGTCGGGCAGCAATCAGCCCCAGCATTTT.

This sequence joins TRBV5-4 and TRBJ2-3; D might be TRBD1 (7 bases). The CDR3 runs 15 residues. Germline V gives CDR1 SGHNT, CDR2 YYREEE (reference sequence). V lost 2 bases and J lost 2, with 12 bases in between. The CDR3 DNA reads TGTGCCAGCAGCTTCGGCAGGGGGGACACAGATACGCAGTATTTT. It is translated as CASSFGRGDTDTQYF.

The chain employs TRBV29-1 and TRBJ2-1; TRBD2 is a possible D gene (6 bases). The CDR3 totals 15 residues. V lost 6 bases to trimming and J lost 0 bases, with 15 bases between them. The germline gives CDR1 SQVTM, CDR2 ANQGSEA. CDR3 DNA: TGCAGCGTGGGCGAGGACTACTTCTCCTACAATGAGCAGTTCTTC. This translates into CSVGEDYFSYNEQFF.

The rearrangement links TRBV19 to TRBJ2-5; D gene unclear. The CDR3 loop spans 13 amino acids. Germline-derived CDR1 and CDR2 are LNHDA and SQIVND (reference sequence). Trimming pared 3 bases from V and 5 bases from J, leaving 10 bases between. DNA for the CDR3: TGTGCCAGTAGTATCCCACCGTGGGAGACCCAGTACTTC. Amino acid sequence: CASSIPPWETQYF.

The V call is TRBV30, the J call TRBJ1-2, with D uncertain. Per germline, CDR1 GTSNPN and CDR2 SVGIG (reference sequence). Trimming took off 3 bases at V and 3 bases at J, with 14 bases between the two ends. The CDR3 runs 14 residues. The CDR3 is CAWRPIGGYYGYTF. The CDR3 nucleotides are TGTGCCTGGAGGCCAATTGGTGGGTACTATGGCTACACCTTC. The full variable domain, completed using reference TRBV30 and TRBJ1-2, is SQTIHQWPATLVQPVGSPLSLECTVEGTSNPNLYWYRQAAGRGLQLLFYSVGIGQISSEVPQNLSASRPQDRQFILSSKKLLLSDSGFYLCAWRPIGGYYGYTFGSGTRLTVV.

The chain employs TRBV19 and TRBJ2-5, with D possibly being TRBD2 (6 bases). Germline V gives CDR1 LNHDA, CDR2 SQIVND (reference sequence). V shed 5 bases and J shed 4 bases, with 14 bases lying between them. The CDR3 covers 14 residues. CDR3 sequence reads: CASSSQGGRETQYF. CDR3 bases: TGTGCCAGTAGTTCGCAGGGAGGTCGAGAGACCCAGTACTTC.

The DNA for the CDR3 is TGTGCCAGCAGCACTATAGGAGGCGGGAGGGCAGATACGCAGTATTTT. Translation: CASSTIGGGRADTQYF. This chain uses TRBV9 with TRBJ2-3, with TRBD2 matching over 9 bases. With V trimmed by 4 bases and J by 4 bases, 10 bases remained unmatched. Germline V gene lookup returns CDR1 SGDLS and CDR2 YYNGEE. This CDR3 region has 16 residues.

This CDR3 reads CASSVVGGWDEKLFF. The CDR3 DNA reads TGTGCCAGCAGCGTAGTAGGGGGCTGGGATGAAAAACTGTTTTTT. V usage is TRBV9 and J usage is TRBJ1-4; TRBD1 matches at 7 bases. Germline trimming cut 0 bases from V and 6 bases from J; bases unmatched to any gene: 5. Germline CDR1 reads SGDLS; CDR2 reads YYNGEE. The CDR3 is 15 amino acids.

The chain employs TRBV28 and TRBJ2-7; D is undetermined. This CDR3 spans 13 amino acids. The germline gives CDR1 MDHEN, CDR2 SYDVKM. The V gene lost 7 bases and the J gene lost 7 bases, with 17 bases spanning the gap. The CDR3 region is CASIPGPKREQYF. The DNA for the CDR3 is TGTGCCAGCATCCCGGGCCCAAAAAGGGAGCAGTACTTC. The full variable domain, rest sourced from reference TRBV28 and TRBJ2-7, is DVKVTQSSRYLVKRTGEKVFLECVQDMDHENMFWYRQDPGLGLRLIYFSYDVKMKEKGDIPEGYSVSREKKERFSLILESASTNQTSMYLCASIPGPKREQYFGPGTRLTVT.

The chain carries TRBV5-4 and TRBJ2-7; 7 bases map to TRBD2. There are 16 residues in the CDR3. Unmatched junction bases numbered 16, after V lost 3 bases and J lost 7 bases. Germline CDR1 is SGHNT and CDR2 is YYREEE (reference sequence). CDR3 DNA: TGTGCCAGCAGCTCCCTCACTAGCGAGAAGCCCCTGGAGCAGTACTTC. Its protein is CASSSLTSEKPLEQYF.

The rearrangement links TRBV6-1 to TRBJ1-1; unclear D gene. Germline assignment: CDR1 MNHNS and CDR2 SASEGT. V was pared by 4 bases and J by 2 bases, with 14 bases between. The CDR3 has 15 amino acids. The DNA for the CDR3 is TGTGCCAGCAGTGTTTCGGGCCCTATAAACACTGAAGCTTTCTTT. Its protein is CASSVSGPINTEAFF.

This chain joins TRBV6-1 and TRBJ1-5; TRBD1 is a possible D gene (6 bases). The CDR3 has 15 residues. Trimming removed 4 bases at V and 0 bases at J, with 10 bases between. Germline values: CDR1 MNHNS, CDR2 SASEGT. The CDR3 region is CASSARGGSNQPQHF. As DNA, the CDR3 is TGTGCCAGCAGTGCCAGGGGTGGTAGCAATCAGCCCCAGCATTTT.